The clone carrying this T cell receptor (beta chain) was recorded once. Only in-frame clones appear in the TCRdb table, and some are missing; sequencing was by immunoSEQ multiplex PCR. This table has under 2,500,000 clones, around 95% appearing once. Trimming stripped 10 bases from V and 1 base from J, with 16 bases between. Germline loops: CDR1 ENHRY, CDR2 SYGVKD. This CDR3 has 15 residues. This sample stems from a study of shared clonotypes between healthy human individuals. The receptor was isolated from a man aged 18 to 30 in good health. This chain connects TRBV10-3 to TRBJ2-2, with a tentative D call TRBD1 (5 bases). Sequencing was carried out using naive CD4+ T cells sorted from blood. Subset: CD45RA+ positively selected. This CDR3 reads CATRAGTGNTGELFF. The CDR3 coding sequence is TGTGCCACCAGGGCTGGCACCGGGAACACCGGGGAGCTGTTTTTT.